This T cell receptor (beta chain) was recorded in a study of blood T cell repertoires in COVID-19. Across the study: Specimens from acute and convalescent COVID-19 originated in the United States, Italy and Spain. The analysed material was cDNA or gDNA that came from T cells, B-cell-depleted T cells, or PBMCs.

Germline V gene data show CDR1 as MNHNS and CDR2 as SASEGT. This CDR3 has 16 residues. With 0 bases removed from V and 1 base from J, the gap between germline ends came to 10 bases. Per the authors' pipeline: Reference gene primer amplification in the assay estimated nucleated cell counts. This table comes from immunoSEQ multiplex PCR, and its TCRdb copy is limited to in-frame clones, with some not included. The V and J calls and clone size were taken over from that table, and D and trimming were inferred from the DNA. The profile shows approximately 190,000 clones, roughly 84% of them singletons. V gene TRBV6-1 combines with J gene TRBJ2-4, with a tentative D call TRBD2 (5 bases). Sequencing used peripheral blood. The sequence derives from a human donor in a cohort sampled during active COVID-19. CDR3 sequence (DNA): TGTGCCAGCAGTGAAGCAACCCGAGGGGCCAAAAACATTCAGTACTTC. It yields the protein CASSEATRGAKNIQYF.